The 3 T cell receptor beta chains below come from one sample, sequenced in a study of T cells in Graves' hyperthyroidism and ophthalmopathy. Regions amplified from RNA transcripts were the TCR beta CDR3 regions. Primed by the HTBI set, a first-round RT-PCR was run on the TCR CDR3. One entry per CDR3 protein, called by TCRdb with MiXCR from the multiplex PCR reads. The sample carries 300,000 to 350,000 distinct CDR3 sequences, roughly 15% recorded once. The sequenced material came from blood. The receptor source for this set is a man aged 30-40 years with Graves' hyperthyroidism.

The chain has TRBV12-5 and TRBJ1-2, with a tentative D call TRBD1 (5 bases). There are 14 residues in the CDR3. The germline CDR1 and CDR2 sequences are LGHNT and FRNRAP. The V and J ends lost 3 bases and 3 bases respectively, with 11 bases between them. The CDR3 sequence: CASGLSLGDYGYTF. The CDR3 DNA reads TGTGCTAGTGGTTTATCTTTAGGGGACTATGGCTACACCTTC.

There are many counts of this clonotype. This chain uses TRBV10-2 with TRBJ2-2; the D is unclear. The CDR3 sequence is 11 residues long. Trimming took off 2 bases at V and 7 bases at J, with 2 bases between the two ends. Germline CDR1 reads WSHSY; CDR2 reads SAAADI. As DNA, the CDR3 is TGCGCCAGCAGTGAGGTCGGGGAGCTGTTTTTT. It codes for CASSEVGELFF.

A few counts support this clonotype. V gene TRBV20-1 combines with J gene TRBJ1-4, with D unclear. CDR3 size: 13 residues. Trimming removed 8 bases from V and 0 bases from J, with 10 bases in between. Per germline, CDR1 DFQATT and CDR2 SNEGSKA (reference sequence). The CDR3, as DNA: TGCAGTCTCTGGCAGCCAACTAATGAAAAACTGTTTTTT. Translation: CSLWQPTNEKLFF.